These 9 T cell receptor beta chains were all obtained from the same sample, sequenced in a study of tumor and adjacent non-tumor tissue in lung cancer. A modified ARM-PCR protocol with three rounds of nested PCR amplified TCRbeta. MiXCR was run by TCRdb on the multiplex PCR reads, yielding one entry per CDR3 protein. The table includes 100,000 or so distinct CDR3 sequences, 75% to 85% detected once. No cell sorting was done before RNA was extracted from the tissue. This non-tumor lung sample came from over 3 cm beyond the tumor edge. The material sequenced was distant non-tumor lung tissue. The receptors here all came from a man aged 60-69 years with small cell lung cancer.

This clonotype was found once. The chain couples TRBV4-2 to TRBJ2-2; no definite D call. The CDR3 consists of 16 residues. Germline values: CDR1 LGHNA, CDR2 YNFKEQ. Here the CDR3 DNA reads TGTGTCATCAGCCAGGAGAGAGGAGTCGTTGCCGGGGAGCTGTTTTTT. Translating it yields CVISQERGVVAGELFF.

With regard to this clonotype: The junction shows a germline mismatch at one end, possibly a read error. The rearrangement uses TRBV11-3 and TRBJ2-2; 11 bases agree with TRBD1. This CDR3 spans 15 amino acids. Germline V CDR1 and CDR2: SGHNT, YENEEA. CDR3 sequence (DNA): TGTGCCAGCACCCGGGACAGGGGGGCGTCCGGGGAGCTGTCTTTT. Its protein is CASTRDRGASGELSF.

This clonotype was observed at least ten times. This chain connects TRBV7-2 to TRBJ1-2; D is ambiguous. Looked up from germline, CDR1 is SGHTA and CDR2 is FQGNSA. CDR3 length equals 12 residues. V shed 6 bases and J shed 1 base, with 6 bases lying between them. CDR3 residues: CASSWNNYGYTF. In nucleotides, the CDR3 is TGTGCCAGCAGTTGGAATAACTATGGCTACACCTTC.

Concerning this clonotype: A much larger clone sits a single nucleotide away, making a read error possible. The rearrangement links TRBV20-1 to TRBJ1-6; D unresolved. The germline V gene has CDR1 DFQATT and CDR2 SNEGSKA (reference sequence). This CDR3 region has 14 residues. The CDR3, as DNA: TGCAGTGCTAGTTCCCTGGGCAGGCATTCACCCCTCCGCTTT. As protein: CSASSLGRHSPLRF.

The chain is built from TRBV4-1 and TRBJ2-2; 12 bases fit TRBD1. CDR3 length: 18 amino acids. Germline trimming cut 0 bases from V and 9 bases from J; bases unmatched to any gene: 11. Germline V CDR1 and CDR2: MGHRA, YSYEKL. CDR3 loop: CASSQDTGQGAETRELFF. CDR3 nucleotide sequence: TGCGCCAGCAGCCAAGATACGGGACAGGGGGCTGAAACCCGGGAGCTGTTTTTT.

As for this clonotype: It differs at one base from a far larger clone, so likely a read error. V is TRBV28 and J is TRBJ2-3; D remains unclear. This CDR3 is built from 11 residues. Looked up from germline, CDR1 is MDHEN and CDR2 is SYDVKM. The CDR3 reads CAGSSTDTQYF. For the CDR3, the DNA is TGTGCCGGCAGTAGCACAGATACGCAGTATTTT.

The CDR3 loop reads CASSQDDEGSYGYTF. Written as DNA, the CDR3 is TGTGCCAGCAGCCAGGATGACGAGGGTAGCTATGGCTACACCTTC. The rearrangement uses TRBV4-2 and TRBJ1-2; no firm D call. Trimming took off 3 bases at V and 4 bases at J, with 15 bases between the two ends. Germline-derived CDR1 and CDR2 are LGHNA and YNFKEQ. The CDR3 contains 15 residues.

As concerns this clonotype: The junction shows a germline mismatch at one end, possibly a read error. The chain joins TRBV6-2 or TRBV6-3 to TRBJ1-5; D not resolved. Germline V CDR1 and CDR2: MNHEY, SVGEGT. The CDR3 loop spans 12 amino acids. As DNA, the CDR3 is TGTGCCAGAAGTCCTATACCGCAGTCCCATCATTTT. Translating gives CARSPIPQSHHF.

This clonotype was detected once. One end of the junction varies from germline; a read error may be responsible. The chain combines TRBV12-3 or TRBV12-4 with TRBJ2-1; unclear D gene. CDR3 length: 12 amino acids. CDR3 protein: CASSFSYDEQSF. The CDR3 DNA is TGTGCCAGCAGTTTCTCCTACGATGAGCAGTCCTTC.